This T cell receptor beta chain comes out of a study of cytomegalovirus exposure and HLA in healthy donors. Study observations and caveats: In a later analysis, HLA-associated TCR beta chains were more clonally expanded than equally common others. The classifier reportedly diagnosed cytomegalovirus status with high specificity and sensitivity.

Primers included in the PCR were 60 Vbeta and 13 Jbeta primers. Produced via immunoSEQ multiplex PCR; TCRdb's table is partial and in-frame only. The sample consists of around 140,000 clones, about 61% of them appearing once. Regarding this clone: Antigen: not known.

After removal of 0 bases from V and 2 bases from J, the junction contained 2 bases not matched to a gene. The germline CDR1 and CDR2 sequences are SGDLS and YYNGEE. There are 16 residues in the CDR3. The TCR comes from a male donor in good health and CMV-seronegative. What was sequenced was PBMCs. The chain uses TRBV9 and TRBJ2-1; 10 nucleotides agree with TRBD1. CDR3: CASSVVGTGAYNEQFF. DNA of the CDR3: TGTGCCAGCAGCGTAGTAGGGACAGGGGCCTACAATGAGCAGTTCTTC.